This TCR beta chain was recorded in a study of blood T cell repertoires in COVID-19. Study at large: The United States, Italy and Spain provided the acute and convalescent COVID-19 samples.

How the authors handled the data: Researchers report that nucleated cell counts were estimated from reference gene primer amplification. Data came from immunoSEQ multiplex PCR; TCRdb stores just in-frame clones and leaves some out. V, J and clone size reflect that table, while D and trimming were determined from the DNA. The sample includes 130,000 or so clones, roughly 80% of them seen just once. From germline, CDR1 is SGHTA and CDR2 FQGNSA. V was cut by 1 base and J by 2 bases, with 12 bases left in between. The CDR3 contains 15 residues. Sample: PBMCs or T cells enriched from blood (not recorded which). J is TRBJ2-7 and V is TRBV7-2, with a weak D call TRBD1 (5 bases). The source is a man between 50 and 59 years old who had recovered from COVID-19. CDR3 region: CASSLVGQTAYEQYF. The CDR3 DNA reads TGTGCCAGCAGCTTAGTGGGTCAGACAGCCTACGAGCAGTACTTC.